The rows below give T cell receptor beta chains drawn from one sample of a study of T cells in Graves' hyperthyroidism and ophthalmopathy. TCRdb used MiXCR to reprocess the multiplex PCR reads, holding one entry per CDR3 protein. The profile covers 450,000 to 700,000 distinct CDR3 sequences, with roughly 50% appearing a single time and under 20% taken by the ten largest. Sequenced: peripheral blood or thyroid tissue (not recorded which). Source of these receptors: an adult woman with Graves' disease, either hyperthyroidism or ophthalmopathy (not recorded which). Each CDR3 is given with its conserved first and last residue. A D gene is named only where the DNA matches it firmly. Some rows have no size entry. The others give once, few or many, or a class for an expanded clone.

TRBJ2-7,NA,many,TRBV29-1,TGCAGCGTTGAGGGCCTGAGCTCCTACGAGCAGTACTTC,CSVEGLSSYEQYF
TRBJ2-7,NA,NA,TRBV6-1,TGTGCCAGCAGACAAGTTCTAGGGGGCTCCTACGAGCAGTACTTC,CASRQVLGGSYEQYF
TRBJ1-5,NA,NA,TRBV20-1,TGCAGTGCCCAAGAGCCCCCGCATTTT,CSAQEPPHF
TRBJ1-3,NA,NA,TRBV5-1,TGCGCCAGCAGCTCCTCGGCCCACTCTGGAAACACCTTATATTTT,CASSSSAHSGNTLYF
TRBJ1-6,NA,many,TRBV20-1,TGCAGTGCTAGACGGGGCTCCAATTCACCCCTCCACTTT,CSARRGSNSPLHF
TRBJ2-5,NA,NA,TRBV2,TGTGCCAATCTGAGGGGGAGGGAAGAGACCCAGTACTTC,CANLRGREETQYF
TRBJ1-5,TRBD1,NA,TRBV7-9,TGTGCCAGCAGCTTCCCCGGGACAGGGGGCGATCAGCCCCAGCATTTT,CASSFPGTGGDQPQHF
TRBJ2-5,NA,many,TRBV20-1,TGCAGTGCTAAGGCCATCACGATAGAGACCCAGTACTTC,CSAKAITIETQYF
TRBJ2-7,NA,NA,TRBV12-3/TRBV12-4,TGTGCCAGCAGTTTTGGAGGGGGCGCGGATGAGCAGTACTTC,CASSFGGGADEQYF
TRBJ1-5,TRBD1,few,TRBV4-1,TGCGCCAGCAGCCAGCTGGGACAGGGCGCTATTATAATCCAGCCCCAGCATTTT,CASSQLGQGAIIIQPQHF
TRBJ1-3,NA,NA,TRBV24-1,NA,CATSVGTSNNEQFFGECRYTIYF
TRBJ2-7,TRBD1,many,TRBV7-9,TGTGCCAGCAGCCCAGGGGGCAGACCCTACGAGCAGTACTTC,CASSPGGRPYEQYF
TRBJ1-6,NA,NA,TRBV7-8,TGTGCCAGCAGCTTATCGGATAATTCACCCCTCCACTTT,CASSLSDNSPLHF
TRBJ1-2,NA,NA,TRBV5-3,TGTGCCAGCACCCCCGGCGGGAGGTACGATGGCTACACCTTC,CASTPGGRYDGYTF
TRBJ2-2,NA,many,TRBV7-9,TGTGCCAGCAGCTACCCGACAGAGCAGAACACCGGGGAGCTGTTTTTT,CASSYPTEQNTGELFF
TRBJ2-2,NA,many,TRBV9,TGTGCCAGCATGGGCGCCGGGGAGCTGTTTTTT,CASMGAGELFF
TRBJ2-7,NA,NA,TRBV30,TGTGCCTGGAGTGTAATGGTTTTCTACGAGCAGTACTTC,CAWSVMVFYEQYF
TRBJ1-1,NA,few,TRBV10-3,TGTGCCATCAGTGAGGAGGGAGGAAGCACTGAAGCTTTCTTT,CAISEEGGSTEAFF
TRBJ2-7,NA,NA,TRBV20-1,TGCAGTGCTAGCCAACCTACGGGGGGCAGCTACGAGCAGTACTTC,CSASQPTGGSYEQYF
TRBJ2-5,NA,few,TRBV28,TGTGCCAGCAGCCTAGGTGGGCGGGCGTCGGAGACCCAGTACTTC,CASSLGGRASETQYF
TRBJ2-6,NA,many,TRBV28,TGTGCCAGCAAAACTGGGGCCAACGTCCTGACTTTC,CASKTGANVLTF
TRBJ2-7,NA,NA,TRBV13,TGTGCCAGCAGTTTGGCGGCAGTCTCATACGAGCAGTACTTC,CASSLAAVSYEQYF
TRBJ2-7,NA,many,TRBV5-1,TGCGCCGGCAGCTTGGATCCGGCAGGGAGAGCCTACGAGCAGTACTTC,CAGSLDPAGRAYEQYF
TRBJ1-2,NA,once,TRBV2,TGTGCCTTGTCCAAAGAAGGTGGGAAGCATGGCTACACCTTC,CALSKEGGKHGYTF
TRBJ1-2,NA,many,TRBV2,TGTGCCAGCACCGGACAGTCCCTAGGCTACACCTTC,CASTGQSLGYTF
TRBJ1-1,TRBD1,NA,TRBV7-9,TGTGCCAGCAGCACCGGACAGGCCTTAGGCTCTGAAGCTTTCTTT,CASSTGQALGSEAFF
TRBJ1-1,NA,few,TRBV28,TGTGCCAGCTACAGCGTTTGGGCAGGTACTGAAGCTTTCTTT,CASYSVWAGTEAFF
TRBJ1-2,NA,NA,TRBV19,TGTGCCAGTAGTATTTGGTCGACAGGCGATGGCTACACCTTC,CASSIWSTGDGYTF
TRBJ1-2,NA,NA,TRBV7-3,TGTGCCAGCAGCTTAACGCCGACAGGTCCCTATGGCTACACCTTC,CASSLTPTGPYGYTF
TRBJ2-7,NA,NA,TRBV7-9,TGTGCCAGCAGCCCCCCAATCTCGGTCTACGAGCAGTACTTC,CASSPPISVYEQYF
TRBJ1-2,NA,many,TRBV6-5,TGTGCCAGCAGGCGCGCAGATGGCTACACCTTC,CASRRADGYTF
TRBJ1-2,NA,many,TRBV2,TGTGCCACCCAGGGTAAAAACTATGGCTACACCTTC,CATQGKNYGYTF
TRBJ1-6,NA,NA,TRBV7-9,TGTGCCAGCAGCCCTTGGGGGGGACGGGGTTCACCCCTCCACTTT,CASSPWGGRGSPLHF